This T cell receptor beta chain is from a study of shared clonotypes between healthy human individuals. The protocol was immunoSEQ multiplex PCR, while the TCRdb copy is restricted to in-frame clones and leaves out a portion. The profile shows about 2.3 million clones, about nine tenths of them singletons. V lost 5 bases and J lost 3, with 17 bases in between. CDR3 size: 15 residues. CDR1 SEHNR and CDR2 FQNEAQ come from the germline V gene (reference sequence). Sequences were obtained from naive CD4+ T cells from PBMCs. Documented subset: CD45RA+ positively selected. This TCR derives from a man aged 18-30 years in good health. Some clones in this sample may be carry-over from other donors' samples. V gene TRBV7-9 combines with J gene TRBJ2-7; D is perhaps TRBD1 (6 bases). The DNA for the CDR3 is TGTGCCAGCAGCCCCTGGGGACACTCTTTCTACGAGCAGTACTTC. Encoded protein: CASSPWGHSFYEQYF.